This T cell receptor beta chain is from a study of brain metastases from non-small cell lung cancer. This CDR3 contains 14 residues. V was trimmed by 0 bases and J by 1 base, leaving 6 bases between them. Germline CDR1 is ENHRY and CDR2 is SYGVKD. Sequenced by immunoSEQ multiplex PCR; TCRdb stores in-frame clones only, minus some. The sample holds some 4,300 clones, approximately 85% seen once. The sequencing input was primary lung tumor tissue. The receptor was isolated from a donor at least 40 years old with non-small cell lung cancer. This chain connects TRBV10-3 to TRBJ1-1; D is ambiguous. The DNA of the CDR3 is TGTGCCATCAGTGAGTCGCCAGGGAACACTGAAGCTTTCTTT. This translates into CAISESPGNTEAFF.